These T cell receptor beta chains were read from a single sample in a study of T cells in Graves' hyperthyroidism and ophthalmopathy. TCRdb redid the calling of the multiplex PCR reads with MiXCR, one entry per CDR3 protein. The sample yields about 540,000 distinct CDR3 sequences, about 43% seen once. Sequenced sample: peripheral blood or thyroid tissue (not recorded which). Every receptor here comes from a woman aged 18-30 years with Graves' hyperthyroidism. Each CDR3 is given with its conserved first and last residue. The D gene is left open where the match is weak. Expanded clones are given a class, and other clones once, few, many or no size at all.

J gene	clone size	V gene	D gene	CDR3 DNA	CDR3 protein
TRBJ2-5	many	TRBV4-3	TRBD1	TGCGCCAGCAGCCTGGGACAGGGCAGCGAGACCCAGTACTTC	CASSLGQGSETQYF
TRBJ1-5	.	TRBV30	TRBD1	TGTGCCTGGAGTCGGGACAGGGCTCAACCCCAGCATTTT	CAWSRDRAQPQHF
TRBJ1-4	once	TRBV5-1	.	TGCGCCAGCAGCTCAGGTAGGGTGAATGAAAAACTGTTTTTT	CASSSGRVNEKLFF
TRBJ1-5	.	TRBV6-6	.	TGTGCCAGCAGTTATAAGGACAATCAGCCCCAGCATTTT	CASSYKDNQPQHF
TRBJ1-5	.	TRBV7-8	.	TGTGCCAGCACCAGACTCCGGGACACCAGGAGGCAGCCCCAGCATTTT	CASTRLRDTRRQPQHF
TRBJ2-7	.	TRBV29-1	.	TGCAGCGTTGAAGATGGTTTCCTGGGGAGACTCGAGCAGTACTTC	CSVEDGFLGRLEQYF
TRBJ1-1	many	TRBV10-3	.	TGTGCCATCGGGGCGGGGGAGGACACTGAAGCTTTCTTT	CAIGAGEDTEAFF
TRBJ2-5	many	TRBV10-3	.	TGTGCCATCAGTAGGCTTGGAGCTCTTGGGACCCAGTACTTC	CAISRLGALGTQYF
TRBJ1-1	.	TRBV7-6	TRBD1	TGTGCCAGCAGCCAAGACAGGGTCACTGAAGCTTTCTTT	CASSQDRVTEAFF
TRBJ1-5	.	TRBV2	.	TGTGCCAGCAGTTACTCAACCAATAGCAATCAGCCCCAGCATTTT	CASSYSTNSNQPQHF
TRBJ2-7	.	TRBV7-2	TRBD2	TGTGCCAGCAGCTACGAGGCGACTAGCGGCTCCTACGAGCAGTACTTC	CASSYEATSGSYEQYF
TRBJ2-7	.	TRBV7-9	.	TGTGCCAGCAGCTTCCGGGTCAGCTCCTACGAGCAGTACTTC	CASSFRVSSYEQYF
TRBJ2-7	.	TRBV29-1	TRBD2	TGCAGCGCTCACGGGCGGACTAGTCCTTTCGAGCAGTACTTC	CSAHGRTSPFEQYF
TRBJ1-5	many	TRBV19	.	TGTGCCAGTGCGGACGGCCCTAATCAGCCCCAGCATTTT	CASADGPNQPQHF